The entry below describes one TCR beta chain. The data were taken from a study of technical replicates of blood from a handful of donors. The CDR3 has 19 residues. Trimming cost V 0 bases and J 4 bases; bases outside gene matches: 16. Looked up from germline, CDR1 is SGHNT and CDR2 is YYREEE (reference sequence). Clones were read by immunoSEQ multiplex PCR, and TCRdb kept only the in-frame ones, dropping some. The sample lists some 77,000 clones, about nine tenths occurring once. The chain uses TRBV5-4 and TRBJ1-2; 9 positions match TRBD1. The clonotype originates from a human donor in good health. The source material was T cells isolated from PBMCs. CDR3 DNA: TGTGCCAGCAGCTTGGATTTAAACAGGGGGCGCGCTAAGGGCTATGGCTACACCTTC. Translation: CASSLDLNRGRAKGYGYTF.